This is a list of T cell receptor beta chains from one sample in a study of monozygotic twins with inflammatory bowel disease. TCRdb re-analyzed the 5' RACE reads; it lists each CDR3 protein once, without DNA. The data include 110,000 to 150,000 distinct CDR3 sequences; the top ten clones carry roughly 1.2%. Sequenced sample: blood. The receptors shown here come from a human donor with ulcerative colitis or Crohn's disease, or a healthy co-twin of an affected twin (not recorded which). Each CDR3 is given with its conserved first and last residue.

>TRBV27|TRBJ2-3|14
CASSPRRGTDTQYF
>TRBV5-1|TRBJ2-2|15
CASSLGASVVGELFF
>TRBV3-1|TRBJ2-3|17
CASSQDWFGGEGDTQYF
>TRBV3-1|TRBJ1-1|14
CASSQDRRGRGAFF
>TRBV5-1|TRBJ2-1|16
CASSQRQGISYNEQFF
>TRBV20-1|TRBJ1-1|14
CSARGQGMNTEAFF
>TRBV25-1|TRBJ2-5|15
CASRSQQGASETQYF
>TRBV30|TRBJ2-2|14
CAWRGGLGTGELFF
>TRBV15|TRBJ2-2|14
CATSQLAGDGELFF
>TRBV7-9|TRBJ1-4|16
CASSLVPGATNEKLFF
>TRBV20-1|TRBJ2-3|13
CSASGDSPDTQYF
>TRBV15|TRBJ2-1|15
CATSSMGLADNEQFF
>TRBV5-1|TRBJ2-2|16
CASSWDRGPHTGELFF
>TRBV5-1|TRBJ1-1|16
CASRPGQGGELTEAFF
>TRBV20-1|TRBJ1-1|11
CRLTGALEAFF
>TRBV6-5|TRBJ1-3|15
CASSYPMGAGNTIYF
>TRBV12-3/TRBV12-4|TRBJ2-1|14
CASSPNVRQDEQFF
>TRBV10-1|TRBJ2-4|12
CASTTPVNIQYF
>TRBV6-5|TRBJ2-5|14
CASSYGQAQETQYF
>TRBV25-1|TRBJ2-5|17
CASSEWALWRGLETQYF
>TRBV2|TRBJ2-3|15
CASRQRGAGGDTQYF
>TRBV5-6|TRBJ1-4|16
CASSSFGEGGNEKLFF
>TRBV12-3/TRBV12-4|TRBJ2-1|12
CASSLMFSDQFF
>TRBV19|TRBJ1-6|16
CASSKSTGTANSPLHF
>TRBV7-2|TRBJ1-2|12
CASSLAGYGYTF
>TRBV24-1|TRBJ2-7|13
CATSDSHMDEQYF
>TRBV29-1|TRBJ2-5|12
CSVYRGQETQYF
>TRBV6-5|TRBJ1-1|13
CASSRTQNTEAFF
>TRBV28|TRBJ1-2|15
CASSSKLRAAHGYTF
>TRBV2|TRBJ2-7|13
CASVPGPFYEQYF
>TRBV29-1|TRBJ2-2|13
CSVRDSNTGELFF
>TRBV25-1|TRBJ2-3|14
CASSDPGSQSRQYF
>TRBV10-3|TRBJ1-6|14
CAISPGQEDSPLHF
>TRBV3-1|TRBJ2-7|16
CASSVGLAGTAYEQYF
>TRBV5-1|TRBJ2-7|15
CASSLVGLTSYEQYF
>TRBV29-1|TRBJ2-5|13
CSVETSGIETQYF
>TRBV3-1|TRBJ2-2|16
CASSTYSGSVSGELFF
>TRBV5-1|TRBJ2-1|15
CASSLVSTRLHEQFF
>TRBV11-2|TRBJ1-6|14
CASSQEIGYSPLHF
>TRBV20-1|TRBJ2-3|13
CSARLEREYTQYF
>TRBV3-1|TRBJ1-3|15
CASSQGGGSGNTIYF
>TRBV7-3|TRBJ1-2|12
CATQTTNYGYTF
>TRBV4-2|TRBJ1-1|15
CASSSDRGENTEAFF
>TRBV18|TRBJ2-3|15
CASSTGTTGTDTQYF
>TRBV7-6|TRBJ1-6|14
CASSLGGGFSPLHF
>TRBV6-4|TRBJ2-3|15
CASSDGTSGTDTQYF
>TRBV29-1|TRBJ2-5|15
CSVEGLAGVKETQYF
>TRBV7-2|TRBJ2-5|15
CASSSHRGQGETQYF
>TRBV27|TRBJ2-1|16
CASSLWSQSSYNEQFF
>TRBV10-3|TRBJ1-5|18
CAISESRGGRGANQPQHF
>TRBV6-5|TRBJ1-1|13
CASSYGENSEAFF
>TRBV30|TRBJ2-1|16
CAATGTSGSSYNEQFF
>TRBV7-2|TRBJ2-3|16
CASSFPGTGKADTQYF
>TRBV7-2|TRBJ2-7|14
CASSLGGTAYEQYF
>TRBV20-1|TRBJ1-2|16
CSARDGTGATVCGYTF
>TRBV5-1|TRBJ2-7|13
CASSLTASYEQYF
>TRBV10-3|TRBJ1-2|14
CAIIADAANYGYTF
>TRBV15|TRBJ1-2|14
CATSREPGIGGYTF
>TRBV28|TRBJ1-5|14
CASRGQGDNQPQHF
>TRBV5-1|TRBJ2-4|13
CASSSDRLNIQYF